The TCR beta chain under discussion was sequenced for a study of shared clonotypes between healthy human individuals. General observations from the study: The low donor count limited represented genetic and exposure-history diversity.

Clones were read by immunoSEQ multiplex PCR, and TCRdb kept only the in-frame ones, dropping some. The sample has under 700,000 clones, approximately 95% seen once; the top ten hold 0.095% to 0.14%. Selected positively for CCR7 and CD45RO-negative, naive CD8 cells excluded terminally differentiated effector memory CD45RA+ cells. HIV-negative, healthy adults without recent acute infections or vaccinations were the donors. Germline V gives CDR1 SGHVS, CDR2 FQNEAQ. The length of the CDR3 is 14 residues. V lost 4 bases and J lost 2, with 9 bases in between. A note on this clone: Its cognate antigen is unknown.

The sample was naive CD8+ T cells sorted from blood. The TCR comes from a woman between 25 and 40 years old in good health. The gene calls are TRBV7-8 and TRBJ1-5; no reliable D call. CDR3: CASSSDVGNQPQHF. The CDR3 nucleotides are TGTGCCAGCAGCTCAGATGTGGGCAATCAGCCCCAGCATTTT.